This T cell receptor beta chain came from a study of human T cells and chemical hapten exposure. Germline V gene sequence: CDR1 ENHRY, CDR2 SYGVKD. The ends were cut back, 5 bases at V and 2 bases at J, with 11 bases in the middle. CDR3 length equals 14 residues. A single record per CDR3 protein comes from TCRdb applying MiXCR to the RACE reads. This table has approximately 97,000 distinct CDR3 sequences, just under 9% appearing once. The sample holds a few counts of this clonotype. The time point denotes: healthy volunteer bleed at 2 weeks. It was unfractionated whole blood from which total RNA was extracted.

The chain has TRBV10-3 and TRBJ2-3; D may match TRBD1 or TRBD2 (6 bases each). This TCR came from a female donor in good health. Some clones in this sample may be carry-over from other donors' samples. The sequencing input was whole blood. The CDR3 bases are TGTGCCATCAGTTCCCGGGGGCCCACAGATACGCAGTATTTT. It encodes CAISSRGPTDTQYF.